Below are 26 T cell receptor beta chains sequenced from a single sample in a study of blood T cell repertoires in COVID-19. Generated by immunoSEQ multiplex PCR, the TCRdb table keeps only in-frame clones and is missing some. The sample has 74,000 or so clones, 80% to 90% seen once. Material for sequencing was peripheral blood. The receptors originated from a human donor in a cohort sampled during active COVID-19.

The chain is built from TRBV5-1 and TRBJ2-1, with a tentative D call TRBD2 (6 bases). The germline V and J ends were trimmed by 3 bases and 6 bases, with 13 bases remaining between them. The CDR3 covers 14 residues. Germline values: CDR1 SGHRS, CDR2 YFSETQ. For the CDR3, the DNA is TGCGCCAGCAGCTCCCAGACTAGTTCCAATGAGCAGTTCTTC. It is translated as CASSSQTSSNEQFF.

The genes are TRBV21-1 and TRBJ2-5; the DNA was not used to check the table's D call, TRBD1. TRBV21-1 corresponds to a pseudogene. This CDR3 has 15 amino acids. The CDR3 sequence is CASSTRTGGRETQYF. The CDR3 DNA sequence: TGTGCCAGCAGCACCCGGACAGGGGGCAGGGAGACCCAGTACTTC.

In nucleotides, the CDR3 is TGTGCCAGCAGCTCCTCCAACAGGGTTGGCTACACCTTC. This gives the protein CASSSSNRVGYTF. This rearrangement joins TRBV11-2 to TRBJ1-2, with a possible D match to TRBD1 (6 bases). V was trimmed by 4 bases and J by 7 bases, leaving 13 bases between them. CDR1 is SGHAT and CDR2 is FQNNGV in the germline V gene. The CDR3 consists of 13 residues.

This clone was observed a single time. CDR3 sequence: CASTQSGYEQYF. CDR3 nucleotides: TGTGCCAGCACCCAATCCGGTTACGAGCAGTACTTC. The chain uses TRBV28 and TRBJ2-7; D is uncertain. V dropped 7 bases and J dropped 4 bases, with 11 bases sitting between them. This CDR3 spans 12 amino acids. Germline values: CDR1 MDHEN, CDR2 SYDVKM.

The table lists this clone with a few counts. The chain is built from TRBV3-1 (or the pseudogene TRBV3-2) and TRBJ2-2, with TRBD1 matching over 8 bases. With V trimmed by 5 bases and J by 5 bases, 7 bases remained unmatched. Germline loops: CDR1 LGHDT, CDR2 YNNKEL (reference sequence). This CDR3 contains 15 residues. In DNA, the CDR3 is TGTGCCAGCAGCTACGGACAGGGCCGAACCGGGGAGCTGTTTTTT. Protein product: CASSYGQGRTGELFF.

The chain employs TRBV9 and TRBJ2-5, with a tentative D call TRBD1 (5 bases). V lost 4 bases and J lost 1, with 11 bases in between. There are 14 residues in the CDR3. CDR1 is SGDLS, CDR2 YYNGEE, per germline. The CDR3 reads CASSPPDSQETQYF. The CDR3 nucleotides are TGTGCCAGCAGCCCCCCCGACAGCCAAGAGACCCAGTACTTC.

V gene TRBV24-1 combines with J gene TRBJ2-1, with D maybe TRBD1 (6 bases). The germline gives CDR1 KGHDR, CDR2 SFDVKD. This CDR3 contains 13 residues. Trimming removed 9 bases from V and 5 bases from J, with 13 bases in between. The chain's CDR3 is CATSLGAHNEQFF. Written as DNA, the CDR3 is TGTGCCACCTCATTGGGGGCGCACAATGAGCAGTTCTTC.

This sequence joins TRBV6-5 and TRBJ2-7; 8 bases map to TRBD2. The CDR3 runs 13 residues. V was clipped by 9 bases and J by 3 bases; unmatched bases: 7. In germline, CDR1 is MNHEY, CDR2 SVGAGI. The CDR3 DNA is TGTGCCAGTACCCCCGGGGGGGGCTACGAGCAGTACTTC. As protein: CASTPGGGYEQYF.

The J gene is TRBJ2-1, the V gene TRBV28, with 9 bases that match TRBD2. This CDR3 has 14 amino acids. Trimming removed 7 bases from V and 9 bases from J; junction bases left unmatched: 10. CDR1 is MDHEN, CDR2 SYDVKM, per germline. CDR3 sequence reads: CASTTVAGEREQFF. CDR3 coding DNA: TGTGCCAGCACGACGGTAGCGGGAGAACGTGAGCAGTTCTTC.

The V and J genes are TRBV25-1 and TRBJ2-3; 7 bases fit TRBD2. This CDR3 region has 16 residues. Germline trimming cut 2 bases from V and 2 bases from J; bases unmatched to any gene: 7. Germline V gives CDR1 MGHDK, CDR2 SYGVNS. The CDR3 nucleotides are TGTGCCAGCAGTGAAGGGGGGAGGGCCCACACAGATACGCAGTATTTT. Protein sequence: CASSEGGRAHTDTQYF.

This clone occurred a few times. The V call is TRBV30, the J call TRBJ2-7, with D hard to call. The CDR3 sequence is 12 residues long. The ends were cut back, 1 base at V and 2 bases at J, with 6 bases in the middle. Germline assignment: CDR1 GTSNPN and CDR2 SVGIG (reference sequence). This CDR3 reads CAWSGVAYEQYF. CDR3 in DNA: TGTGCCTGGAGTGGAGTAGCCTACGAGCAGTACTTC.

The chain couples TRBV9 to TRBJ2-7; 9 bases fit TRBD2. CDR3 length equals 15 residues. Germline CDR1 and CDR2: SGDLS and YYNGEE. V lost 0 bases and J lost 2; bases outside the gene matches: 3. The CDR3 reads CASSVGGRAPYEQYF. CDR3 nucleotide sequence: TGTGCCAGCAGCGTAGGCGGGAGGGCCCCCTACGAGCAGTACTTC.

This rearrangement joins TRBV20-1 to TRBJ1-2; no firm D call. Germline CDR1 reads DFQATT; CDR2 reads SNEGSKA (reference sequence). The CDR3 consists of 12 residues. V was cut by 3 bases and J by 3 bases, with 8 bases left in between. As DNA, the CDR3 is TGCAGTGCTAGTTCCGGGGACTATGGCTACACCTTC. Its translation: CSASSGDYGYTF.

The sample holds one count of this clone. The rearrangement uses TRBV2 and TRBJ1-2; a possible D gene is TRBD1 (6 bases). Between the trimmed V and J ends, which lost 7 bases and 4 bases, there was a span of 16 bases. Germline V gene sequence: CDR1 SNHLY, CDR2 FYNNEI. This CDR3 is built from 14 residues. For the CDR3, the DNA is TGTGCCAGCAAGGAGCGGGGGCTCCGCTATGGCTACACCTTC. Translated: CASKERGLRYGYTF.

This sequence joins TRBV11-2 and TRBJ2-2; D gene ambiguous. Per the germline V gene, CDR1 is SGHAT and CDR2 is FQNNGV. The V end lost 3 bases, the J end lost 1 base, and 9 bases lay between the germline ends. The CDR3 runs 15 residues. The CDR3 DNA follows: TGTGCCAGCAGCTTTAATTCGAGGAACACCGGGGAGCTGTTTTTT. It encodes CASSFNSRNTGELFF.

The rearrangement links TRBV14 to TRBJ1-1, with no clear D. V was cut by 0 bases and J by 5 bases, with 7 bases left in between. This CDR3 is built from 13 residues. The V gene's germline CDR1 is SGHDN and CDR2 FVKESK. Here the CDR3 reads CASSQDRWTEAFF. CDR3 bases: TGTGCCAGCAGCCAAGACAGGTGGACTGAAGCTTTCTTT.

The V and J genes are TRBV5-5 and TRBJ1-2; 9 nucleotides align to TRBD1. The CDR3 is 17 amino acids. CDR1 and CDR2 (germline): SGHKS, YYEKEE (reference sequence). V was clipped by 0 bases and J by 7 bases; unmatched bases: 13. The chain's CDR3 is CASSLDGDRELESGYTF. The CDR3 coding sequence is TGTGCCAGCAGCTTGGATGGGGACAGGGAGCTTGAGAGTGGCTACACCTTC.

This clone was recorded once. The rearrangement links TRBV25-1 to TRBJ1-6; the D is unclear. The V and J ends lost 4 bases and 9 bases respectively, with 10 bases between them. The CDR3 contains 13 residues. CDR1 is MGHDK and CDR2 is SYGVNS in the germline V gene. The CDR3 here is CASSGPNFSPLHF. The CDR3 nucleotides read TGTGCCAGCAGTGGCCCGAACTTTTCACCCCTCCACTTT.

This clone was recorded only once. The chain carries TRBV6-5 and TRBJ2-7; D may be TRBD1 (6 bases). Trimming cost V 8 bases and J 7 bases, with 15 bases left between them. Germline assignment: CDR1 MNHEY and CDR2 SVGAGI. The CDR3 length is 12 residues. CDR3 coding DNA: TGTGCCAGCCGACAGGATATCAAGGAGCAGTACTTC. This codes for CASRQDIKEQYF.

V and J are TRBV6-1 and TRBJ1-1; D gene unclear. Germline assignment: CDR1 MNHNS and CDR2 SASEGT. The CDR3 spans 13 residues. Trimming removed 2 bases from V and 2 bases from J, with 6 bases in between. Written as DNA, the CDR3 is TGTGCCAGCAGTGAACTAGGCAACACTGAAGCTTTCTTT. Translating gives CASSELGNTEAFF.

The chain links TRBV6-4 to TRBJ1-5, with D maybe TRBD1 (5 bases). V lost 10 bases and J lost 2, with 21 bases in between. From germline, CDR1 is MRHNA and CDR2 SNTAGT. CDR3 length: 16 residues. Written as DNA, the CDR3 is TGTGCCAATATGGACATCAACCCTTTCGGCAATCAGCCCCAGCATTTT. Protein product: CANMDINPFGNQPQHF.

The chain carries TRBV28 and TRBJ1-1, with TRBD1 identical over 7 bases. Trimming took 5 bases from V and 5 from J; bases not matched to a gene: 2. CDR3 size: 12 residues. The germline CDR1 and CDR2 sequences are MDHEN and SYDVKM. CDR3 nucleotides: TGTGCCAGCAGTGTACAGGGGACTGAAGCTTTCTTT. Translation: CASSVQGTEAFF.

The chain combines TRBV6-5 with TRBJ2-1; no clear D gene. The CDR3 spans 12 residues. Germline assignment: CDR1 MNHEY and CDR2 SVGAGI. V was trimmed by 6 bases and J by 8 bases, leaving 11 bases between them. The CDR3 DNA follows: TGTGCCAGCAGGTTAGATAGAGATGAGCAGTTCTTC. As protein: CASRLDRDEQFF.

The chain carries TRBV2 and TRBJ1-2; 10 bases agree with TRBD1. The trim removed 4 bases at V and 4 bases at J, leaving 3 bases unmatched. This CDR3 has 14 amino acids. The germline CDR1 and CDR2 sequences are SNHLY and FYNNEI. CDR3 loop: CASSGTGGGYGYTF. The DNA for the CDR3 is TGTGCCAGCAGTGGGACAGGGGGAGGCTATGGCTACACCTTC.

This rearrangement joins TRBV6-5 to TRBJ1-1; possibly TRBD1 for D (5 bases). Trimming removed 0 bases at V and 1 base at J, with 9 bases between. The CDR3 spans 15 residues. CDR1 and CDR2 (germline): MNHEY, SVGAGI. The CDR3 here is CASSYSGGTNTEAFF. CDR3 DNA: TGTGCCAGCAGTTACTCGGGGGGGACGAACACTGAAGCTTTCTTT.

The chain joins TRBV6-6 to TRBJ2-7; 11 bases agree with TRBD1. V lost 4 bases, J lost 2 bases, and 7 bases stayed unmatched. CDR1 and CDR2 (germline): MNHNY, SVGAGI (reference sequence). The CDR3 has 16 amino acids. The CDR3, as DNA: TGTGCCAGCAGTTCCCCCCCGGGACAGGGGGCCTACGAGCAGTACTTC. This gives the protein CASSSPPGQGAYEQYF.